Following are 19 T cell receptor beta chains from one sample sequenced in a study of chemoradiotherapy in HPV16-positive cancers. TCRdb keeps only in-frame clones here, not all; method: immunoSEQ multiplex PCR. Found here are over 35,000 clones, roughly three quarters of them singletons; the top ten hold 5.2%. The sequenced sample was blood, obtained from a patient who underwent chemoradiotherapy. The origin of the receptors is a human donor with HPV-associated anogenital cancer.

On this clone: A junction boundary mismatches the germline segment, possibly from a read error. The gene calls are TRBV7-2 and TRBJ2-7, with 7 positions matching TRBD1. This CDR3 is built from 16 residues. The germline V gene encodes CDR1 SGHTA and CDR2 FQGNSA. CDR3: CASSLVLGQDSFEQYF. The DNA of the CDR3 is TGTGCCAGCAGCTTAGTACTAGGACAGGACTCCTTCGAGCAGTACTTC. The variable domain in full, with the rest retrieved from reference TRBV7-2 and TRBJ2-7, is GAGVSQSPSNKVTEKGKDVELRCDPISGHTALYWYRQSLGQGLEFLIYFQGNSAPDKSGLPSDRFSAERTGGSVSTLTIQRTQQEDSAVYLCASSLVLGQDSFEQYFGPGTRLTVT.

This clone appeared once. This chain joins TRBV19 and TRBJ2-3; 7 bases are shared with TRBD1. V dropped 4 bases and J dropped 1; count of bases not matched to a gene: 5. The CDR3 is 15 amino acids. Germline assignment: CDR1 LNHDA and CDR2 SQIVND (reference sequence). Here the CDR3 DNA reads TGTGCCAGTAGTACGACAGGGAAGGGCACAGATACGCAGTATTTT. Amino acids: CASSTTGKGTDTQYF.

A few counts support this clone. This chain uses TRBV2 with TRBJ2-7, with no clear D. Trimming pared 5 bases from V and 6 bases from J, leaving 17 bases between. CDR1 and CDR2 (germline): SNHLY, FYNNEI. This CDR3 spans 14 amino acids. CDR3 in DNA: TGTGCCAGCAGTACCGGGCCCTCGATCCCCGAGCAGTACTTC. It specifies CASSTGPSIPEQYF.

The chain is built from TRBV7-9 and TRBJ2-1; no clear D gene. CDR1 and CDR2 (germline): SEHNR, FQNEAQ (reference sequence). Trimming removed 2 bases from V and 9 bases from J, with 8 bases in between. The CDR3 loop spans 12 amino acids. CDR3 sequence (DNA): TGTGCCAGCAGCTTACATCCAGGTGAGCAGTTCTTC. Amino acid sequence: CASSLHPGEQFF.

This clone was recorded once. V and J are TRBV6-5 and TRBJ2-3, with a weak D call TRBD1 (6 bases). The V and J ends lost 6 bases and 4 bases respectively, with 11 bases between them. Germline assignment: CDR1 MNHEY and CDR2 SVGAGI. This CDR3 is built from 13 residues. CDR3 loop: CASRKQGSDTQYF. The CDR3 DNA follows: TGTGCCAGCAGGAAACAGGGTTCAGATACGCAGTATTTT.

The rearrangement joins TRBV7-2 to TRBJ1-1; 7 nucleotides agree with TRBD1. This CDR3 has 13 residues. Unmatched junction bases numbered 8, after V lost 5 bases and J lost 8 bases. The germline V gene has CDR1 SGHTA and CDR2 FQGNSA. The CDR3 DNA reads TGTGCCAGCAGCCGCGACAGGGCCTTGGAAGCTTTCTTT. Amino acids: CASSRDRALEAFF.

V and J are TRBV7-2 and TRBJ1-5, with D perhaps matching TRBD1 (6 bases). The V and J ends lost 5 bases and 6 bases respectively, with 14 bases between them. In germline, CDR1 is SGHTA, CDR2 FQGNSA. This CDR3 region has 14 residues. CDR3 loop: CASSKGGGGQPQHF. CDR3 nucleotides: TGTGCCAGCAGCAAAGGGGGTGGTGGTCAGCCCCAGCATTTT.

The chain couples TRBV7-3 to TRBJ2-3, with 7 bases lining up with TRBD1. Trimming took 5 bases from V and 2 from J; bases not matched to a gene: 7. Germline lookup yields CDR1 SGHTA and CDR2 FQGTGA. The CDR3 has 15 residues. CDR3 sequence reads: CASSIDRVSTDTQYF. For the CDR3, the DNA is TGTGCCAGCAGCATCGACAGGGTGTCCACAGATACGCAGTATTTT.

A few counts support this clone. J is TRBJ2-2 and V is TRBV11-2; D might be TRBD2 (6 bases). This CDR3 region has 16 residues. From germline, CDR1 is SGHAT and CDR2 FQNNGV. Deletions cut 5 bases from V and 0 bases from J, with 13 bases between. The CDR3, as DNA: TGTGCCAGCAGCCCGGTTCGGGGGTCGAACACCGGGGAGCTGTTTTTT. As protein: CASSPVRGSNTGELFF.

V is TRBV15 and J is TRBJ2-5; TRBD1 is a possible D gene (5 bases). The CDR3 is 14 residues long. The germline V and J ends were trimmed by 0 bases and 5 bases, with 10 bases remaining between them. CDR1 and CDR2 (germline): LNHNV, YYDKDF (reference sequence). The chain's CDR3 is CATSRDQGAETQYF. CDR3 DNA sequence: TGTGCCACCAGCAGAGATCAGGGTGCGGAGACCCAGTACTTC.

In this sample, this clone turned up once. The chain is built from TRBV18 and TRBJ1-2, with TRBD1 matching over 7 bases. From germline, CDR1 is KGHSH and CDR2 LQKENI. The CDR3 consists of 15 residues. J was trimmed by 4 bases and V by 2 bases; bases with no gene match: 7. The CDR3 DNA follows: TGTGCCAGCTCACCAGTCAGGGGGATTAGCTATGGCTACACCTTC. Translated: CASSPVRGISYGYTF.

The chain carries TRBV11-2 and TRBJ2-7; D not certain. CDR3 size: 15 residues. With 1 base removed from V and 2 bases from J, the gap between germline ends came to 12 bases. Germline assignment: CDR1 SGHAT and CDR2 FQNNGV. CDR3: CASSLVTAPTYEQYF. CDR3 coding DNA: TGTGCCAGCAGCTTAGTAACAGCCCCGACCTACGAGCAGTACTTC.

The chain joins TRBV6-1 to TRBJ2-5; 8 nucleotides match TRBD1. Germline CDR1 MNHNS, CDR2 SASEGT. The CDR3 runs 15 residues. J lost 1 base, V lost 8 bases, and 9 bases had no gene match. CDR3 coding DNA: TGTGCCAGCGGTAGCAGGGGGCGCGCCCAAGAGACCCAGTACTTC. Translated, it gives CASGSRGRAQETQYF.

The chain joins TRBV5-1 to TRBJ1-3; no firm D call. V lost 0 bases and J 4 bases, leaving 14 bases between the germline ends. This CDR3 spans 16 amino acids. Germline assignment: CDR1 SGHRS and CDR2 YFSETQ. CDR3 in amino acids: CASSLDLLSRGNTIYF. DNA for the CDR3: TGCGCCAGCAGCTTGGACCTACTGTCGAGGGGAAACACCATATATTTT.

This chain links TRBV7-9 with TRBJ1-4, with D tentatively TRBD1 (5 bases). The length of the CDR3 is 15 residues. CDR1 and CDR2 from the germline V gene are SEHNR and FQNEAQ (reference sequence). Between the trimmed V and J ends, which lost 5 bases and 6 bases, there was a span of 16 bases. The CDR3 DNA reads as TGTGCCAGCAGCCCCCGGGGGGTTCGAGATGAAAAACTGTTTTTT. Its protein is CASSPRGVRDEKLFF.

This clone was seen only a few times. The chain is built from TRBV2 and TRBJ1-3, with D hard to call. CDR3 size: 13 residues. Germline CDR1 is SNHLY and CDR2 is FYNNEI. V lost 2 bases and J 3 bases, leaving 5 bases between the germline ends. CDR3 bases: TGTGCCAGCAGTGAATGGGATGGAAACACCATATATTTT. This codes for CASSEWDGNTIYF.

The chain carries TRBV2 and TRBJ1-2; perhaps TRBD1 as D (5 bases). The CDR3 has 12 amino acids. Germline V gene lookup returns CDR1 SNHLY and CDR2 FYNNEI. The V gene lost 7 bases and the J gene lost 8 bases, with 14 bases spanning the gap. CDR3 protein: CASTEDTLGYTF. In nucleotides, the CDR3 is TGTGCCAGCACCGAGGACACCCTCGGCTACACCTTC.

In this sample, this clone turned up once. The chain links TRBV11-1 to TRBJ1-2; TRBD1 might be the D (5 bases). The germline V gene has CDR1 SGHAT and CDR2 FQDESV (reference sequence). Trimming removed 5 bases from V and 8 bases from J, with 15 bases in between. This CDR3 region has 13 residues. The CDR3 protein is CASSPDRTLGYTF. The CDR3 DNA sequence: TGTGCCAGCAGCCCGGATAGGACATTGGGCTACACCTTC. The full variable domain, completed using reference TRBV11-1 and TRBJ1-2, is EAEVAQSPRYKITEKSQAVAFWCDPISGHATLYWYRQILGQGPELLVQFQDESVVDDSQLPKDRFSAERLKGVDSTLKIQPAELGDSAMYLCASSPDRTLGYTFGSGTRLTVV.

This chain uses TRBV27 with TRBJ2-1; the D call may be TRBD1 or TRBD2 (6 bases each). The germline CDR1 and CDR2 sequences are MNHEY and SMNVEV (reference sequence). This CDR3 is built from 18 residues. V lost 2 bases to trimming and J lost 4 bases, with 21 bases between them. The CDR3 DNA reads as TGTGCCAGCAGTTTACGGAACTGGGGGGACACCCTATACAATGAGCAGTTCTTC. It codes for CASSLRNWGDTLYNEQFF.